A selection of T cell receptor beta chains follows, all from one sample in a study of cytomegalovirus exposure and HLA in healthy donors. Repertoires were generated with immunoSEQ multiplex PCR, while TCRdb's copy carries only in-frame clones and drops some. The data include 40,000 to 60,000 clones; the top ten clones carry approximately 2.4%. Material: PBMCs. These receptors all come from a female donor in good health and CMV-seronegative. CDR3s include the opening cysteine and the closing phenylalanine or tryptophan. Each record gives: D gene, V gene, J gene, CDR3 DNA, CDR3 protein. The D gene is left open where the match is weak.

d_gene: .; v_gene: TRBV30; j_gene: TRBJ1-5; CDR3nt: TGTGCCTGGAGTGCAGGGGCGACTTGGAGTCAGCCCCAGCATTTT; CDR3aa: CAWSAGATWSQPQHF
d_gene: .; v_gene: TRBV7-2; j_gene: TRBJ1-1; CDR3nt: TGTGCCAGCAGCCAAGGAGTGAACACTGAAGCTTTCTTT; CDR3aa: CASSQGVNTEAFF
d_gene: TRBD1; v_gene: TRBV9; j_gene: TRBJ2-7; CDR3nt: TGTGCCAGCAGCGCGACAGGGTCCGAGCAGTACTTC; CDR3aa: CASSATGSEQYF
d_gene: .; v_gene: TRBV5-6; j_gene: TRBJ2-7; CDR3nt: TGTGCCAGCAGCCCCGGGACAAACTTCTACGAGCAGTACTTC; CDR3aa: CASSPGTNFYEQYF
d_gene: TRBD1; v_gene: TRBV6-1; j_gene: TRBJ2-7; CDR3nt: TGTGCCAGCAGATTCGACAGGGGCGGGCACGAGCAGTACTTC; CDR3aa: CASRFDRGGHEQYF
d_gene: TRBD1; v_gene: TRBV30; j_gene: TRBJ2-4; CDR3nt: TGTGCCTGGAAGGGGGCCGCCAAAAACATTCAGTACTTC; CDR3aa: CAWKGAAKNIQYF
d_gene: TRBD1; v_gene: TRBV7-9; j_gene: TRBJ2-6; CDR3nt: TGTGCCAGCAGCCGAGCGGCGGGACAGGGTCCTGGGGCCAACGTCCTGACTTTC; CDR3aa: CASSRAAGQGPGANVLTF
d_gene: TRBD1; v_gene: TRBV5-6; j_gene: TRBJ2-7; CDR3nt: TGTGCCAGCAGCCCCCGGGACAGGCTCTCCTACGAGCAGTACTTC; CDR3aa: CASSPRDRLSYEQYF
d_gene: .; v_gene: TRBV20-1; j_gene: TRBJ2-1; CDR3nt: TGCAGTGCTAGTAGGGCGGGTCCCGAGTTCTTC; CDR3aa: CSASRAGPEFF
d_gene: TRBD1; v_gene: TRBV29-1; j_gene: TRBJ1-1; CDR3nt: TGCAGCGTTTCTCTGACAGGGGGAACTGAAGCTTTCTTT; CDR3aa: CSVSLTGGTEAFF
d_gene: .; v_gene: TRBV7-9; j_gene: TRBJ1-4; CDR3nt: TGTGCCAGCAGCTTAGCGACAGGAGGCGCTGAAAAACTGTTTTTT; CDR3aa: CASSLATGGAEKLFF
d_gene: .; v_gene: TRBV5-6; j_gene: TRBJ1-4; CDR3nt: TGTGCCAGCAGCTTGGCAGGGGCAACTAATGAAAAACTGTTTTTT; CDR3aa: CASSLAGATNEKLFF
d_gene: .; v_gene: TRBV2; j_gene: TRBJ2-7; CDR3nt: TGTGCCAGCAGAAACGACAGACACGAGCAGTACTTC; CDR3aa: CASRNDRHEQYF
d_gene: TRBD1; v_gene: TRBV4-1; j_gene: TRBJ1-2; CDR3nt: TGCGCCAGCAGTCTATCGGGACAGGGGGGGTATGGCTACACCTTC; CDR3aa: CASSLSGQGGYGYTF
d_gene: TRBD2; v_gene: TRBV30; j_gene: TRBJ2-3; CDR3nt: TGTGCCTGGAGTGTGGGCAGGCTAGCGGGAACTTACGATACGCAGTATTTT; CDR3aa: CAWSVGRLAGTYDTQYF
d_gene: TRBD1; v_gene: TRBV14; j_gene: TRBJ1-2; CDR3nt: TGTGCCAGCAGCCAAGTAAATACCGGGACAGGGGATAACTATGGCTACACCTTC; CDR3aa: CASSQVNTGTGDNYGYTF
d_gene: .; v_gene: TRBV5-6; j_gene: TRBJ1-1; CDR3nt: TGTGCCAGCAGCCCCGGAGCAACCCGGCCCACTGAAGCTTTCTTT; CDR3aa: CASSPGATRPTEAFF
d_gene: .; v_gene: TRBV6-1; j_gene: TRBJ2-7; CDR3nt: TGTGCCAGCAGTGATAGCCCGGGGTACGAGCAGTACTTC; CDR3aa: CASSDSPGYEQYF
d_gene: TRBD1; v_gene: TRBV29-1; j_gene: TRBJ1-2; CDR3nt: TGCAGCGTTGGGGGGACAGGGGAGGGCGGCTACACCTTC; CDR3aa: CSVGGTGEGGYTF
d_gene: TRBD1; v_gene: TRBV13; j_gene: TRBJ1-1; CDR3nt: TGTGCCAGCAGCTTAGAGGGGACAGACGCTTTCTTT; CDR3aa: CASSLEGTDAFF
d_gene: TRBD1; v_gene: TRBV5-1; j_gene: TRBJ2-3; CDR3nt: TGCGCCAGCAGCGGACAGGGCACAGATACGCAGTATTTT; CDR3aa: CASSGQGTDTQYF
d_gene: .; v_gene: TRBV19; j_gene: TRBJ1-2; CDR3nt: TGTGCCAGTAGTATCCTAGGGGGTGGCTACACCTTC; CDR3aa: CASSILGGGYTF
d_gene: TRBD2; v_gene: TRBV5-1; j_gene: TRBJ2-3; CDR3nt: TGCGCCAGCAGCTTCTGGACTAGCTCAGATACGCAGTATTTT; CDR3aa: CASSFWTSSDTQYF
d_gene: TRBD2; v_gene: TRBV5-1; j_gene: TRBJ2-5; CDR3nt: TGCGCCAGCAGCTTGGCGCTAGCGGGAGCGTCAGAGACCCAGTACTTC; CDR3aa: CASSLALAGASETQYF
d_gene: .; v_gene: TRBV6-5; j_gene: TRBJ1-5; CDR3nt: TGTGCCAGCAGTCCGTATCAGAATCAGCCCCAGCATTTT; CDR3aa: CASSPYQNQPQHF
d_gene: .; v_gene: TRBV30; j_gene: TRBJ1-3; CDR3nt: TGTGCCTGGAGTTCGACAGCGATCTCTGGAAACACCATATATTTT; CDR3aa: CAWSSTAISGNTIYF
d_gene: .; v_gene: TRBV7-9; j_gene: TRBJ1-2; CDR3nt: TGTGCCAGCAGCTTAGTTGCTCCCCAGGCGAACTATGGCTACACCTTC; CDR3aa: CASSLVAPQANYGYTF
d_gene: .; v_gene: TRBV7-2; j_gene: TRBJ1-5; CDR3nt: TGTGCCAGCAGCTTCCGCGGGGGGGGGTTAGGACAGCCCCAGCATTTT; CDR3aa: CASSFRGGGLGQPQHF